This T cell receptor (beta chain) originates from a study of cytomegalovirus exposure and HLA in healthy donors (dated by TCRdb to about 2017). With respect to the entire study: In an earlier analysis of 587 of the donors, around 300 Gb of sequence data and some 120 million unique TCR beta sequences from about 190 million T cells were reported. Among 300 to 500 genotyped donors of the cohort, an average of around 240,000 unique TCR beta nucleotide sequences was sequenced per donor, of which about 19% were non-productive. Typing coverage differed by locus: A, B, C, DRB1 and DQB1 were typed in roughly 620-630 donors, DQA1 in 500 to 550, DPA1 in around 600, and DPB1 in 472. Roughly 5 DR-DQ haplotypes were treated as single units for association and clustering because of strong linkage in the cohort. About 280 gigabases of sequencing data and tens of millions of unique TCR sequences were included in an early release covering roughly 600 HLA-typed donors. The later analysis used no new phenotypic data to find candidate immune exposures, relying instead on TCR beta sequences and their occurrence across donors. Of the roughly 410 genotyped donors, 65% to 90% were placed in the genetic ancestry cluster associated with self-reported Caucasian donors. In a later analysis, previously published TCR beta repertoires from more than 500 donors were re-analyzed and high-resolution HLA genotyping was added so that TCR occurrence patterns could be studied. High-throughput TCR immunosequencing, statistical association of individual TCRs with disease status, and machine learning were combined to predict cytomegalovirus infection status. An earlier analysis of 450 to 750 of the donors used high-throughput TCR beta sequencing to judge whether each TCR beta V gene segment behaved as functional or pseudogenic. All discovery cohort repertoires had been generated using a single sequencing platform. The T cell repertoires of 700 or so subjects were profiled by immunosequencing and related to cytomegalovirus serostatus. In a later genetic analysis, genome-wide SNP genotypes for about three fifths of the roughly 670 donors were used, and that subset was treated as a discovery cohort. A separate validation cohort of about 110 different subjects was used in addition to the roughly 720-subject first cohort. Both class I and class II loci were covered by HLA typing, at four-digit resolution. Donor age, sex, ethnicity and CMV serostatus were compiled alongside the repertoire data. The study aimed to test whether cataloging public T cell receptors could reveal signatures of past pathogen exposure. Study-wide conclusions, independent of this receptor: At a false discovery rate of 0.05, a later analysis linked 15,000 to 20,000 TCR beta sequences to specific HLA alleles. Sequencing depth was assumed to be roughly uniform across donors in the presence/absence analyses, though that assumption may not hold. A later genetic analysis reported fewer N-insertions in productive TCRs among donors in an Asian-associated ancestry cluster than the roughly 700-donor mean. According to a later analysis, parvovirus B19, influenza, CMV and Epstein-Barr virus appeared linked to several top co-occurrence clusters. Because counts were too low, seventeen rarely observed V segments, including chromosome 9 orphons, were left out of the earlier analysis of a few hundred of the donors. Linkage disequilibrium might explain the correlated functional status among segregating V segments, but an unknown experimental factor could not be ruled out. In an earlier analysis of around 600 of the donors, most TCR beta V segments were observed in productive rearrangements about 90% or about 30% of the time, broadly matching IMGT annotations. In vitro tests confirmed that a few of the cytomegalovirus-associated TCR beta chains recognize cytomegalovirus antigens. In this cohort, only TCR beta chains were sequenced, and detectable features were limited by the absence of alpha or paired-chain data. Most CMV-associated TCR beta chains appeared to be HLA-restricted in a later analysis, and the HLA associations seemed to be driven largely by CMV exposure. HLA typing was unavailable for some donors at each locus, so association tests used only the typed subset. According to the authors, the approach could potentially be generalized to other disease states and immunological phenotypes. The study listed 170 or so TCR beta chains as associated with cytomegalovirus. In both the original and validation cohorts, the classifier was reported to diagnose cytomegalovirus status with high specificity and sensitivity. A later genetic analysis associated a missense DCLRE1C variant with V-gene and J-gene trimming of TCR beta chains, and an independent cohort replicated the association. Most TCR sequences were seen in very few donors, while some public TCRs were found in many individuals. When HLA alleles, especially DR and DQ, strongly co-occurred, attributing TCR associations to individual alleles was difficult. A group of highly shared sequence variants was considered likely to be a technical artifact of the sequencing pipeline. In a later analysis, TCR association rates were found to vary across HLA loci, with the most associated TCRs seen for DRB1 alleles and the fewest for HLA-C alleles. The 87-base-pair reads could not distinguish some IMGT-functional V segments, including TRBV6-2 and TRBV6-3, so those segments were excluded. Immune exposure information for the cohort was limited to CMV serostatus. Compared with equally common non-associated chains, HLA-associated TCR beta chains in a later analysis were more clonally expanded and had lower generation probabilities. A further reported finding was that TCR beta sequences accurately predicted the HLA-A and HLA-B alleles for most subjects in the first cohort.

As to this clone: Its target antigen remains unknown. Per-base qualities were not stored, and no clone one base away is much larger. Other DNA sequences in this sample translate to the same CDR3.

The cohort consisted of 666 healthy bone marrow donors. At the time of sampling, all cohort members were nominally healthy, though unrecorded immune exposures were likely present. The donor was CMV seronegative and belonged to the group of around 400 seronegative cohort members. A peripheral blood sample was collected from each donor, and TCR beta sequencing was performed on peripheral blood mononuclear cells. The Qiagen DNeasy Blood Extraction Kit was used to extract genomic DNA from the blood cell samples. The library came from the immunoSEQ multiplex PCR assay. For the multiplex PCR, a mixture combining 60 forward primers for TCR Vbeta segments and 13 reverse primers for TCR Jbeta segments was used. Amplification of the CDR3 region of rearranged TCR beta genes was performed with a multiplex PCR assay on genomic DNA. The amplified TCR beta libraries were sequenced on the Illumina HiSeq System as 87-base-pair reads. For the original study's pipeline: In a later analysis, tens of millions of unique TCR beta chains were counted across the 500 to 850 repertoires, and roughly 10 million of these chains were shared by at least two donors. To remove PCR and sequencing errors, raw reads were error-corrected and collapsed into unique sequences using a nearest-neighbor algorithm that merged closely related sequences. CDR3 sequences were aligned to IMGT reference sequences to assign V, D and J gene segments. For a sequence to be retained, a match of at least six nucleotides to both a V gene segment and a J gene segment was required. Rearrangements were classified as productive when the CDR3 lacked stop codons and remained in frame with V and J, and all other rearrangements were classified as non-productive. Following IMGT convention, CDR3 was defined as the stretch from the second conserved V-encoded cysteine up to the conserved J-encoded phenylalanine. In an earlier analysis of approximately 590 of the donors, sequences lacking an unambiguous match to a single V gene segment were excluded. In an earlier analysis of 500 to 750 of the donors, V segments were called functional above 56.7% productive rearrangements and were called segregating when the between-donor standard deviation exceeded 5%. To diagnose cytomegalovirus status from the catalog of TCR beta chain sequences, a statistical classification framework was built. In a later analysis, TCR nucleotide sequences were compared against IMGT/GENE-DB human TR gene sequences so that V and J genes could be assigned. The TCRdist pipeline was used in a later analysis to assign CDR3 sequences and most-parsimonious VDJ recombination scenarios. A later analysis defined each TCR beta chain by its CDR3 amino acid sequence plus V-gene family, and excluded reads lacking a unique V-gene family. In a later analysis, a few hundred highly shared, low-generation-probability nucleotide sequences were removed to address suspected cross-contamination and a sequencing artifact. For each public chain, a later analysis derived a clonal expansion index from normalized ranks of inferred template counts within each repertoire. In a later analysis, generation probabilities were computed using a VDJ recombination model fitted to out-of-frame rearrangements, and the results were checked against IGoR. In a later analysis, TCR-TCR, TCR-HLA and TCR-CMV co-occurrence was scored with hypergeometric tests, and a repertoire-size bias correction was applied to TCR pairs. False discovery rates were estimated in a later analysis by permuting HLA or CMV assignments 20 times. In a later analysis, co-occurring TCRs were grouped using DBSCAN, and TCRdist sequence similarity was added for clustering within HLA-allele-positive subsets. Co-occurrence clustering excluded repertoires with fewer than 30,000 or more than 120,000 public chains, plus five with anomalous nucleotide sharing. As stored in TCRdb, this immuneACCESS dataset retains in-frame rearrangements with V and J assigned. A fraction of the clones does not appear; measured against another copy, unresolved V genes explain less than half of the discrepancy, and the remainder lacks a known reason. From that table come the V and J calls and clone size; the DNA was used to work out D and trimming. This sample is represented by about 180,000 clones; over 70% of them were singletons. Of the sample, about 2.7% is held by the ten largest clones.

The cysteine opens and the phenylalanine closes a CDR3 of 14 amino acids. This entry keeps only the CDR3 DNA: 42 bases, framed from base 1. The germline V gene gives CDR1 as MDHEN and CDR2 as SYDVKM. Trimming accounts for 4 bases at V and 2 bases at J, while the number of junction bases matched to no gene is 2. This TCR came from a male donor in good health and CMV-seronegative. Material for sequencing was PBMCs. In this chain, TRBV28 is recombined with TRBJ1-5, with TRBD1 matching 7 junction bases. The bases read TGTGCCAGCAGTTCCGGGACAGGCAATCAGCCCCAGCATTTT. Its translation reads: CASSSGTGNQPQHF.